The next 22 T cell receptor beta chains were all read from a single sample in a study of long-term antiretroviral therapy in people with HIV. Researchers report immunoSEQ v3.0 was run at survey level. The repertoire was sequenced with immunoSEQ multiplex PCR; TCRdb's copy has only in-frame clones and lacks some. The sample consists of fewer than 45,000 clones, 70% to 90% of them appearing once. The sample consisted of unsorted PBMCs, taken 2.2 years after starting antiretroviral therapy. These receptors were collected from a man between 18 and 35 years old with HIV.

This clone was recorded once. The chain recombines TRBV7-2 with TRBJ2-7; 12 bases line up with TRBD2. The CDR3 totals 16 residues. Germline V CDR1 and CDR2: SGHTA, FQGNSA. Trimming at V came to 5 bases and at J to 0 bases, leaving 5 bases not matched to a gene. The chain's CDR3 is CASSPGLAGLSYEQYF. For the CDR3, the DNA is TGTGCCAGCAGCCCTGGACTAGCGGGACTCTCCTACGAGCAGTACTTC.

The chain uses TRBV5-6 and TRBJ2-7; D is ambiguous. Germline CDR1 is SGHDT and CDR2 is YYEEEE. This CDR3 contains 12 residues. V gave up 0 bases and J gave up 6 bases, with 7 bases separating them. CDR3 DNA: TGTGCCAGCAGCTTGGGTTCGAGCGAGCAGTACTTC. The encoded protein is CASSLGSSEQYF.

The chain joins TRBV5-4 to TRBJ2-5; 10 nucleotides match TRBD1. The CDR3 spans 15 residues. With 4 bases clipped from V and 4 bases from J, the junction kept 7 bases outside the gene matches. Germline assignment: CDR1 SGHNT and CDR2 YYREEE (reference sequence). The chain's CDR3 is CASSKDRGVGETQYF. CDR3 coding DNA: TGTGCCAGCAGCAAGGACAGGGGGGTGGGAGAGACCCAGTACTTC.

The V call is TRBV7-2, the J call TRBJ1-2, with TRBD1 identical over 7 bases. Trimming cost V 5 bases and J 7 bases; bases outside gene matches: 7. The CDR3 totals 13 residues. The germline gives CDR1 SGHTA, CDR2 FQGNSA. The CDR3 is CASSPQGVSGYTF. The CDR3, as DNA: TGTGCCAGCAGCCCTCAGGGGGTCAGTGGCTACACCTTC. The complete variable domain, with remaining parts taken from reference TRBV7-2 and TRBJ1-2, reads GAGVSQSPSNKVTEKGKDVELRCDPISGHTALYWYRQSLGQGLEFLIYFQGNSAPDKSGLPSDRFSAERTGGSVSTLTIQRTQQEDSAVYLCASSPQGVSGYTFGSGTRLTVV.

To note about this clone: Its ends do not fully match the called genes, so a read error is possible. The chain carries TRBV20-1 and TRBJ2-7; D call uncertain. The CDR3 is made up of 8 amino acids. From germline, CDR1 is DFQATT and CDR2 SNEGSKA (reference sequence). The CDR3 DNA sequence: TGCAGTGATCGAAATGGGATATTC. This gives the protein CSDRNGIF.

CDR3 bases: TGTGCCAGCATCCCAAATCTCGACGGTAACTATGGCTACACCTTC. Protein product: CASIPNLDGNYGYTF. The V gene is TRBV6-1, the J gene TRBJ1-2; unclear D gene. The length of the CDR3 is 15 residues. Trimming stripped 7 bases from V and 1 base from J, with 16 bases between. Germline lookup yields CDR1 MNHNS and CDR2 SASEGT.

The chain couples TRBV30 to TRBJ2-1, with 7 positions matching TRBD1. The CDR3 runs 13 residues. Germline loops: CDR1 GTSNPN, CDR2 SVGIG (reference sequence). The V and J ends lost 7 bases and 6 bases, in that order; junction bases with no gene match: 9. CDR3 sequence reads: CALTGSISNEQFF. The CDR3 DNA reads as TGTGCCTTGACAGGGTCTATCTCCAATGAGCAGTTCTTC.

The chain links TRBV4-1 to TRBJ2-3, with D possibly being TRBD2 (7 bases). CDR1 MGHRA and CDR2 YSYEKL come from the germline V gene. The CDR3 sequence is 16 residues long. The V and J ends lost 0 bases and 6 bases respectively, with 16 bases between them. CDR3: CASSQDGGGLTDTQYF. CDR3 bases: TGCGCCAGCAGCCAAGATGGGGGGGGGCTAACGGATACGCAGTATTTT.

The chain links TRBV18 to TRBJ1-1, with no clear D. The CDR3 covers 14 residues. The germline V gene has CDR1 KGHSH and CDR2 LQKENI. Trimming took 3 bases from V and 0 from J, leaving 8 bases between them. The CDR3 DNA reads as TGTGCCAGCTCACCCTTGGGGATGAACACTGAAGCTTTCTTT. Encoded protein: CASSPLGMNTEAFF.

The rearrangement uses TRBV27 and TRBJ1-2; 12 positions agree with TRBD1. V lost 4 bases to trimming and J lost 5 bases; unmatched junction nucleotides: 11. Germline CDR1 MNHEY, CDR2 SMNVEV (reference sequence). The CDR3 has 17 amino acids. In nucleotides, the CDR3 is TGTGCCAGCAGTTCCGAAGGGACAGGGGGCGCCAGTTATGGCTACACCTTC. Protein product: CASSSEGTGGASYGYTF.

This chain connects TRBV19 to TRBJ2-7; tentatively, D is TRBD1 (6 bases). Trimming shortened V by 11 bases and J by 3 bases, and 14 bases separated the two germline ends. CDR1 LNHDA and CDR2 SQIVND come from the germline V gene (reference sequence). The CDR3 spans 12 residues. The CDR3 nucleotides are TGTGCCGCCAGAGGGGGTAACTACGAGCAGTACTTC. Encoded protein: CAARGGNYEQYF.

J is TRBJ2-1 and V is TRBV9, with D perhaps TRBD1 (5 bases). In germline, CDR1 is SGDLS, CDR2 YYNGEE. Between the trimmed V and J ends, which lost 0 bases and 9 bases, there was a span of 16 bases. The CDR3 extends over 15 amino acids. The chain's CDR3 is CASSVAPRVGAEQFF. CDR3 DNA sequence: TGTGCCAGCAGCGTAGCTCCCAGGGTGGGTGCTGAGCAGTTCTTC.

This clone showed up just a few times. The J gene is TRBJ1-6, the V gene TRBV4-1; D unresolved. Germline V gene data show CDR1 as MGHRA and CDR2 as YSYEKL. This CDR3 spans 13 amino acids. With 3 bases removed from V and 10 bases from J, the gap between germline ends came to 10 bases. CDR3 DNA sequence: TGCGCCAGCAGCCAGGACCTGGAATCACCCCTCCACTTT. Encoded protein: CASSQDLESPLHF.

The chain uses TRBV15 and TRBJ1-5, with 7 bases lining up with TRBD1. The CDR3 covers 14 residues. The V and J ends lost 10 bases and 2 bases, in that order; junction bases with no gene match: 8. The V gene's germline CDR1 is LNHNV and CDR2 YYDKDF (reference sequence). The chain's CDR3 is CAIRRGLGNQPQHF. For the CDR3, the DNA is TGTGCCATCAGAAGGGGGCTTGGCAATCAGCCCCAGCATTTT.

This chain joins TRBV7-3 and TRBJ2-1; D is undetermined. The CDR3 covers 16 residues. Trimming removed 1 base from V and 0 bases from J, with 10 bases in between. Germline values: CDR1 SGHTA, CDR2 FQGTGA. The CDR3, as DNA: TGTGCCAGCAGCTTAAGTCCCTTGAGCTCCTACAATGAGCAGTTCTTC. Its translation: CASSLSPLSSYNEQFF.

This chain uses TRBV30 with TRBJ2-7, with TRBD1 identical over 12 bases. Per germline, CDR1 GTSNPN and CDR2 SVGIG (reference sequence). This CDR3 is built from 14 residues. J gave up 5 bases and V 0 bases, and 2 bases lay outside the gene matches. The CDR3 is CAWSVGTGGDEQYF. Here the CDR3 DNA reads TGTGCCTGGAGTGTGGGGACAGGGGGCGACGAGCAGTACTTC.

V gene TRBV10-3 combines with J gene TRBJ1-3; D is unresolved. The V end lost 0 bases, the J end lost 4 bases, and 13 bases lay between the germline ends. Germline V gives CDR1 ENHRY, CDR2 SYGVKD. The CDR3 loop spans 16 amino acids. CDR3 residues: CAISESGSEYGNTIYF. The CDR3, as DNA: TGTGCCATCAGTGAGTCGGGGAGCGAATACGGAAACACCATATATTTT.

This chain connects TRBV7-9 to TRBJ2-1; tentatively, D is TRBD2 (6 bases). V lost 2 bases, J lost 0 bases, and 8 bases lay in between. This CDR3 comprises 15 residues. Germline CDR1 and CDR2: SEHNR and FQNEAQ (reference sequence). The CDR3 DNA is TGTGCCAGCAGCTTAAGACTAGTCTCCTACAATGAGCAGTTCTTC. This gives the protein CASSLRLVSYNEQFF.

J is TRBJ2-3 and V is TRBV6-5; 10 positions agree with TRBD1. The CDR3 is 14 amino acids. J gave up 4 bases and V 2 bases, and 0 bases lay outside the gene matches. Per the germline V gene, CDR1 is MNHEY and CDR2 is SVGAGI. As DNA, the CDR3 is TGTGCCAGCAGTTACGGACAGGGGGCAGATACGCAGTATTTT. It codes for CASSYGQGADTQYF.

The CDR3 nucleotides are TGCGCCAGCAGCCAAGATCCGGCGACAGGGTCGGGACATGAAAAACTGTTTTTT. It is translated as CASSQDPATGSGHEKLFF. The chain uses TRBV4-3 and TRBJ1-4; the match to TRBD1 covers 7 bases. Per germline, CDR1 LGHNA and CDR2 YSLEER. The trim removed 0 bases at V and 6 bases at J, leaving 13 bases unmatched. This CDR3 is built from 18 residues.

The chain is built from TRBV7-2 and TRBJ1-6; D unresolved. From germline, CDR1 is SGHTA and CDR2 FQGNSA. V shed 2 bases and J shed 4 bases, with 21 bases lying between them. The CDR3 length is 19 residues. The CDR3 reads CASSLLGRLSQKYNSPLHF. The CDR3 DNA reads as TGTGCCAGCAGCTTACTAGGGAGGCTGAGTCAGAAATATAATTCACCCCTCCACTTT.

This sequence joins TRBV6-6 and TRBJ1-6; TRBD1 might be the D (6 bases). Germline-derived CDR1 and CDR2 are MNHNY and SVGAGI (reference sequence). The CDR3 loop spans 14 amino acids. Trimming stripped 0 bases from V and 9 bases from J, with 9 bases between. The CDR3 nucleotides are TGTGCCAGCAGTTACTCGGGGGCGGGTTCACCCCTCCACTTT. This codes for CASSYSGAGSPLHF.